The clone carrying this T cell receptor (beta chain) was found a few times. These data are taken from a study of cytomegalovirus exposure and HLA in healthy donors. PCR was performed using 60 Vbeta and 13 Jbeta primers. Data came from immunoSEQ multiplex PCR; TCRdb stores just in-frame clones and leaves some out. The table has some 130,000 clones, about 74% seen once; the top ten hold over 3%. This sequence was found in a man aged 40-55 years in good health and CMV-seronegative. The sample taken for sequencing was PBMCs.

In nucleotides, the CDR3 is TGTGCCAGCAGTTTCGGGACACCAAGGAACTATGGCTACACCTTC. This sequence encodes CASSFGTPRNYGYTF. The chain carries TRBV7-2 and TRBJ1-2; possibly TRBD1 for D (6 bases). The CDR3 is made up of 15 amino acids. V was trimmed by 6 bases and J by 2 bases, leaving 16 bases between them. Germline V gene lookup returns CDR1 SGHTA and CDR2 FQGNSA.